This T cell receptor beta chain was sequenced in a study of blood T cell repertoires in COVID-19. Across the whole study: Samples came from the United States, Italy and Spain, spanning acute and convalescent COVID-19. PBMCs, B-cell-depleted T cells, or T cells were the source of the cDNA or gDNA that made up the material.

This CDR3 has 17 residues. V shed 3 bases and J 2 bases; nucleotides not matched to a gene: 7. Germline V lookup: CDR1 ENHRY, CDR2 SYGVKD. Original data processing: Amplified reference gene primers provided the basis for estimating nucleated cell counts. Assay: immunoSEQ multiplex PCR; the TCRdb copy retains only in-frame clones and omits some. V, J and clone size derive from that table, while D and trimming were established from the DNA sequence. The sample has roughly 250,000 clones, under 90% seen once; the top ten hold approximately 9%. The genes are TRBV10-3 and TRBJ2-7; 13 bases line up with TRBD2. The source material was peripheral blood. The receptor was isolated from a human donor in a cohort sampled during active COVID-19. CDR3 coding DNA: TGTGCCATCAGTGACCCTGGGACTAGCGGGGCAACCTACGAGCAGTACTTC. It is translated as CAISDPGTSGATYEQYF.